This T cell receptor beta chain was identified during a study of CD8+CD57+ T cells in acquired aplastic anemia. Sequencing involved patients with CD8+CD57+ cell expansion previously shown by flow cytometry. Acquired aplastic anemia of severe grade affected all patients. At blood sampling, none of the patients had yet received therapy. Study conclusions and caveats: The number of CD8+ CDR3 sequences shared by patients and controls was under 35. Significant differences in CD8+ Simpson's diversity were not observed between patients and controls.

Trimming left V 7 bases short and J 10 bases short, with 13 bases between. There are 10 residues in the CDR3. Germline V gene lookup returns CDR1 DFQATT and CDR2 SNEGSKA (reference sequence). On this clonotype itself: Its antigen is unidentified.

It was genomic DNA that served as the template for profiling TCR beta VDJ and CDR3. TCRdb passed the reads through MiXCR, listing each CDR3 protein once. Seen here are under 350,000 distinct CDR3 sequences, under 60% observed once, and the top ten hold under 1.5%. The rearrangement links TRBV20-1 to TRBJ2-5; either TRBD1 or TRBD2 may fit D (6 bases each). This sequence was found in a human donor with aplastic anemia. Sequencing used sorted CD4+, CD8+, or CD8+CD57+ T cells (not recorded which) from PBMCs. DNA for the CDR3: TGCAGTGTCACCGAGGGGGGCCAGTACTTC. This translates into CSVTEGGQYF.